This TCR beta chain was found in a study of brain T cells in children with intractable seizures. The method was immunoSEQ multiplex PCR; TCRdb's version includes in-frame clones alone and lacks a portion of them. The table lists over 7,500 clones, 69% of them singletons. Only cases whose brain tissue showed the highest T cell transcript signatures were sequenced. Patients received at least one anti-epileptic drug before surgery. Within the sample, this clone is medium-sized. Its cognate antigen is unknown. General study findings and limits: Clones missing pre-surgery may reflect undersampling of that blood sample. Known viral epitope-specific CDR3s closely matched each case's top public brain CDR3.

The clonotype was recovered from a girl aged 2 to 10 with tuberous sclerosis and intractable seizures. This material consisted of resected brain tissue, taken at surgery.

In DNA form, the CDR3 reads TGTGCCAGCAGTGAGACAGGGAACTATGGCTACACCTTC. It translates to CASSETGNYGYTF. The genes are TRBV6-1 and TRBJ1-2; the match to TRBD1 covers 7 bases. Germline CDR1 reads MNHNS; CDR2 reads SASEGT. The CDR3 totals 13 residues. The V and J ends lost 3 bases and 2 bases, in that order; junction bases with no gene match: 0.